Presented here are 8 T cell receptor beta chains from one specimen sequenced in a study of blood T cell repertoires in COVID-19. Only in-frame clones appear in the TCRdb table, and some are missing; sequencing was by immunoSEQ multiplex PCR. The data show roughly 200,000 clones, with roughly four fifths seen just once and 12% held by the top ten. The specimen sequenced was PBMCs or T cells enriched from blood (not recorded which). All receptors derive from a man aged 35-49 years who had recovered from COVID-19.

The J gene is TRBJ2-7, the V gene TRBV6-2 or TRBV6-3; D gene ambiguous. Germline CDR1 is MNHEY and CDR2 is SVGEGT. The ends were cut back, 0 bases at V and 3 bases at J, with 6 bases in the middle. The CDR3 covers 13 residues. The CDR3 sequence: CASSYSHNYEQYV. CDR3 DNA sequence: TGTGCCAGCAGTTACTCACACAACTACGAGCAGTACGTC.

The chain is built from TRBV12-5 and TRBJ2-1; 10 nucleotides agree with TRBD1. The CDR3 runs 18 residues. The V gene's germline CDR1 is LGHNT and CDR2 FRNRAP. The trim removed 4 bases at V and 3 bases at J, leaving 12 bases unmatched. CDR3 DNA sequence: TGTGCTAGTGGTTACGACAGGGGGCGCATATTAGGCTACAATGAGCAGTTCTTC. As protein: CASGYDRGRILGYNEQFF.

Here the CDR3 reads CASSTFPGQGNQPQHF. Written as DNA, the CDR3 is TGTGCCAGTAGTACCTTCCCGGGACAGGGCAATCAGCCCCAGCATTTT. The V call is TRBV19, the J call TRBJ1-5, with 8 bases that match TRBD1. The CDR3 spans 16 residues. V lost 4 bases, J lost 2 bases, and 7 bases stayed unmatched. CDR1 is LNHDA, CDR2 SQIVND, per germline (reference sequence).

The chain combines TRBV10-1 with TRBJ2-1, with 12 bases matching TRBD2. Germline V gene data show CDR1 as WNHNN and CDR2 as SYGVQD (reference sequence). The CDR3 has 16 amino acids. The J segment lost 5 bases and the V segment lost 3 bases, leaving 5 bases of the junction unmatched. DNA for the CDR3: TGCGCCAGCAGTGATGGTCTAGCGGGGGGGCACAATGAGCAGTTCTTC. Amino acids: CASSDGLAGGHNEQFF.

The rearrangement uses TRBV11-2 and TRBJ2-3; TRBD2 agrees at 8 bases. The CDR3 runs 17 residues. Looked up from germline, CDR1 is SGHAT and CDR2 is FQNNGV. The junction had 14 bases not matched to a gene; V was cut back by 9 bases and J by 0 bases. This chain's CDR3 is CASNRNGAGGSTDTQYF. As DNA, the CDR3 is TGTGCCAGTAATAGAAATGGGGCGGGAGGTAGCACAGATACGCAGTATTTT.

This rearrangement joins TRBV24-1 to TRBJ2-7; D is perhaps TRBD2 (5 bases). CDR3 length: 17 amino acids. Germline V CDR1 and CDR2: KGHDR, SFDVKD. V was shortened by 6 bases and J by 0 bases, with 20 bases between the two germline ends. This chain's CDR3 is CATSSLGRLTSSYEQYV. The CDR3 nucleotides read TGTGCCACCAGTTCCTTAGGGAGACTGACGAGCTCCTACGAGCAGTACGTC.

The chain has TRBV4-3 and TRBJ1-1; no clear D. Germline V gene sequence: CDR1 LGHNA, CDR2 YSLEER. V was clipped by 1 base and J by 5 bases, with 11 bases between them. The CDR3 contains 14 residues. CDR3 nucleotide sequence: TGCGCCAGCAGCCAAGGGCCAGGTAGGACTGAAGCTTTCTTT. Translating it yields CASSQGPGRTEAFF.

DNA for the CDR3: TGCGCCAGCAGCCAAGTAGGGGTTACTGAAGCTTTCTTT. Its protein product is CASSQVGVTEAFF. This rearrangement joins TRBV4-3 to TRBJ1-1, with D possibly TRBD1 on 5 matching bases. Germline CDR1 is LGHNA and CDR2 is YSLEER. The germline V and J ends were trimmed by 1 base and 5 bases, with 8 bases remaining between them. The CDR3 sequence is 13 residues long.